This passage covers 24 T cell receptor beta chains from one sample sequenced in a study of blood T cells in healthy people across ages (dated by TCRdb to between 2014 and 2017). The library was made by 5' RACE. Sequenced on an Illumina HiSeq 2500. A second PCR of roughly 7 to 12 cycles was run with a J-beta primer mix and a sample-barcoded 5' primer. The public reads were run again by TCRdb, first through fastp at Q25 and then through MiXCR, and only productive beta chains were kept. For every CDR3 protein sequence, its rows merge into one entry that carries the most common genes and DNA. Here the sample has 650,000 to 1,000,000 distinct CDR3 sequences; under 40% occur a single time. The top ten hold 10% to 15% of the sample. The specimen sequenced was blood. Every receptor here comes from a man between 18 and 29 years old in good health.

In its sample, this clonotype was seen a few times. This CDR3 reads CASSLEGYETQYF. The CDR3, as DNA: TGTGCCAGCAGCTTGGAAGGGTACGAGACCCAGTACTTC. This chain connects TRBV5-4 to TRBJ2-5; D not resolved. This CDR3 comprises 13 residues. CDR1 SGHNT and CDR2 YYREEE come from the germline V gene (reference sequence). V gave up 0 bases and J gave up 5 bases, with 8 bases separating them.

There are many counts of this clonotype. The chain joins TRBV4-1 to TRBJ2-5, with TRBD2 matching 8 bases. The CDR3 consists of 15 residues. Germline loops: CDR1 MGHRA, CDR2 YSYEKL. V trimming: 2 bases; J trimming: 2 bases; junction bases outside the gene matches: 4. The DNA for the CDR3 is TGCGCCAGCAGCCAAATGACTAGCGAGCAAGAGACCCAGTACTTC. Translation: CASSQMTSEQETQYF.

The J gene is TRBJ1-2, the V gene TRBV9; the D is unclear. The length of the CDR3 is 12 residues. Trimming removed 4 bases from V and 8 bases from J, with 12 bases in between. Germline V gene sequence: CDR1 SGDLS, CDR2 YYNGEE. This CDR3 reads CASSKRDRGYTF. The CDR3 coding sequence is TGTGCCAGCAGCAAGCGGGATCGCGGCTACACCTTC.

V gene TRBV9 combines with J gene TRBJ1-4; 10 bases align to TRBD1. The CDR3 loop spans 15 amino acids. Per germline, CDR1 SGDLS and CDR2 YYNGEE. The trim removed 4 bases at V and 8 bases at J, leaving 8 bases unmatched. CDR3 in amino acids: CASSFGTGATEKLFF. CDR3 DNA: TGTGCCAGCAGCTTCGGGACAGGGGCGACGGAAAAACTGTTTTTT.

With respect to this clonotype: A single base separates this from a much larger clone, so it may be a read error. The genes are TRBV3-1 and TRBJ2-1, with a tentative D call TRBD1 (6 bases). CDR1 and CDR2 from the germline V gene are LGHDT and YNNKEL (reference sequence). V lost 2 bases and J 2 bases, leaving 10 bases between the germline ends. This CDR3 has 15 amino acids. The CDR3 loop reads CASSQQDRPYNEQFF. Written as DNA, the CDR3 is TGTGCCAGCAGCCAACAAGACAGGCCCTACAATGAGCAGTTCTTC.

The V and J genes are TRBV20-1 and TRBJ1-4; 9 bases map to TRBD1. This CDR3 comprises 14 residues. In germline, CDR1 is DFQATT, CDR2 SNEGSKA (reference sequence). Trimming cost V 4 bases and J 8 bases; bases outside gene matches: 8. The CDR3 DNA follows: TGCAGTGCTAACGACAGGGGGGGCTCGGAAAAACTGTTTTTT. It yields the protein CSANDRGGSEKLFF.

This clonotype came up many times. J is TRBJ2-3 and V is TRBV12-3 or TRBV12-4; the D gene could be TRBD1 or TRBD2 (5 bases each). The V gene lost 3 bases and the J gene lost 5 bases, with 6 bases spanning the gap. CDR3 length: 12 residues. The CDR3 protein is CASSFGGDTQYF. The CDR3 DNA reads as TGTGCCAGCAGTTTTGGGGGAGATACGCAGTATTTT.

The V and J genes are TRBV20-1 and TRBJ2-6; D not certain. Trimming took off 1 base at V and 0 bases at J, with 10 bases between the two ends. The CDR3 is 16 amino acids. The germline V gene encodes CDR1 DFQATT and CDR2 SNEGSKA (reference sequence). CDR3 amino acids: CSARVGFSSGANVLTF. As DNA, the CDR3 is TGCAGTGCTAGAGTGGGATTCAGCTCTGGGGCCAACGTCCTGACTTTC.

This clonotype was observed a few times. V is TRBV4-1 and J is TRBJ2-2, with 16 bases identical to TRBD2. The germline V gene encodes CDR1 MGHRA and CDR2 YSYEKL. The CDR3 is made up of 19 amino acids. V shed 4 bases and J 4 bases; nucleotides not matched to a gene: 9. The CDR3 here is CASSPAGLAGGRVTGELFF. DNA of the CDR3: TGCGCCAGCAGCCCCGCGGGACTAGCGGGGGGGCGTGTCACCGGGGAGCTGTTTTTT.

This clonotype was seen a handful of times. The gene calls are TRBV4-3 and TRBJ2-1; the D is unclear. The V gene lost 7 bases and the J gene lost 5 bases, with 15 bases spanning the gap. Germline CDR1 LGHNA, CDR2 YSLEER. There are 14 residues in the CDR3. The CDR3 region has the DNA TGCGCCAGCATGGCTTCCCTACTACACAATGAGCAGTTCTTC. Translating gives CASMASLLHNEQFF.

This chain joins TRBV5-1 and TRBJ2-3; the D is unclear. Trimming pared 4 bases from V and 2 bases from J, leaving 20 bases between. This CDR3 contains 17 residues. Germline CDR1 and CDR2: SGHRS and YFSETQ. In DNA, the CDR3 is TGCGCCAGCAGCCCGCTCGGAGCGCAAGGAAACACAGATACGCAGTATTTT. Translated: CASSPLGAQGNTDTQYF.

J is TRBJ2-1 and V is TRBV12-3 or TRBV12-4, with a possible D match to TRBD1 (6 bases). V was cut by 0 bases and J by 4 bases, with 10 bases left in between. There are 15 residues in the CDR3. As DNA, the CDR3 is TGTGCCAGCAGTTTAGCGCATACAGGGTACAATGAGCAGTTCTTC. This encodes CASSLAHTGYNEQFF.

This clonotype was observed a few times. The chain couples TRBV2 to TRBJ2-1, with 11 positions matching TRBD2. The length of the CDR3 is 15 residues. With 6 bases clipped from V and 8 bases from J, the junction kept 9 bases outside the gene matches. Germline CDR1 reads SNHLY; CDR2 reads FYNNEI. CDR3 nucleotide sequence: TGTGCCAGCAGAACTAGCGGGGGCTTCCTCCATGAGCAGTTCTTC. Its protein is CASRTSGGFLHEQFF.

This clonotype was picked up a small number of times. The rearrangement links TRBV27 to TRBJ2-1; 15 nucleotides agree with TRBD2. J lost 2 bases, V lost 4 bases, and 6 bases had no gene match. In germline, CDR1 is MNHEY, CDR2 SMNVEV (reference sequence). CDR3 length: 18 amino acids. CDR3 residues: CASSSTGLAGGTYNEQFF. CDR3 bases: TGTGCCAGCAGTTCCACGGGACTAGCGGGGGGCACCTACAATGAGCAGTTCTTC.

This clonotype was seen only a few times. J is TRBJ1-2 and V is TRBV9; maybe TRBD1 (5 bases). Germline assignment: CDR1 SGDLS and CDR2 YYNGEE. The CDR3 totals 14 residues. V shed 3 bases and J shed 7 bases, with 16 bases lying between them. The CDR3 DNA is TGTGCCAGCAGCGAGGTGACCGGGACTGGTGGCTACACCTTC. Protein product: CASSEVTGTGGYTF.

This clonotype was seen a few times. V and J are TRBV7-3 and TRBJ2-5; 9 positions match TRBD2. The V and J ends lost 5 bases and 11 bases, in that order; junction bases with no gene match: 15. CDR1 and CDR2 from the germline V gene are SGHTA and FQGTGA. The CDR3 is 15 amino acids. For the CDR3, the DNA is TGTGCCAGCAGCACGCGGGGTCTAGCGGGGAGTGAGCAGTACTTC. Protein sequence: CASSTRGLAGSEQYF.

This clonotype was counted between two and nine times. J is TRBJ2-3 and V is TRBV3-1; weak D call: TRBD1 (7 bases). CDR1 and CDR2 (germline): LGHDT, YNNKEL (reference sequence). The CDR3 extends over 14 amino acids. V lost 5 bases to trimming and J lost 8 bases, with 17 bases between them. The CDR3 is CASSLPGQGGTQYF. CDR3 coding DNA: TGTGCCAGCAGCTTGCCCGGTCAGGGGGGTACGCAGTATTTT.

This sequence joins TRBV6-5 and TRBJ1-1, with 7 bases fitting TRBD1. The CDR3 contains 12 residues. After removal of 7 bases from V and 6 bases from J, the junction contained 5 bases not matched to a gene. The germline CDR1 and CDR2 sequences are MNHEY and SVGAGI. The CDR3 region is CASTNRGAEAFF. The CDR3 bases are TGTGCCAGCACCAACAGGGGTGCTGAAGCTTTCTTT.

This chain joins TRBV20-1 and TRBJ2-3, with TRBD2 identical over 12 bases. The germline V gene encodes CDR1 DFQATT and CDR2 SNEGSKA (reference sequence). V lost 0 bases to trimming and J lost 4 bases; unmatched junction nucleotides: 5. This CDR3 has 16 amino acids. The CDR3 bases are TGCAGTGCTAGAGACCTAGCGGGGGGGCCGGCAGATACGCAGTATTTT. This encodes CSARDLAGGPADTQYF.

As regards this clonotype: It may be a read error: a sequence one base away is much more abundant. The chain joins TRBV4-3 to TRBJ2-7; a possible D gene is TRBD1 (6 bases). The CDR3 spans 14 residues. In germline, CDR1 is LGHNA, CDR2 YSLEER. The CDR3 is CAGSRGQSSYEQYF. The CDR3 coding sequence is TGCGCCGGCAGCCGCGGACAGAGCTCCTACGAGCAGTACTTC.

In this sample, this clonotype turned up many times. The J gene is TRBJ2-3, the V gene TRBV5-1; D call uncertain. The V gene's germline CDR1 is SGHRS and CDR2 YFSETQ. The CDR3 is 14 amino acids. V gave up 0 bases and J gave up 4 bases, with 9 bases separating them. The CDR3 here is CASSLVSPPDTQYF. The CDR3 DNA reads TGCGCCAGCAGCTTGGTGTCGCCCCCAGATACGCAGTATTTT. Supplemented by reference TRBV5-1 and TRBJ2-3, the full variable domain reads KAGVTQTPRYLIKTRGQQVTLSCSPISGHRSVSWYQQTPGQGLQFLFEYFSETQRNKGNFPGRFSGRQFSNSRSEMNVSTLELGDSALYLCASSLVSPPDTQYFGPGTRLTVL.

The J gene is TRBJ2-7, the V gene TRBV3-1; 7 bases agree with TRBD1. This CDR3 is 15 amino acids long. Germline assignment: CDR1 LGHDT and CDR2 YNNKEL (reference sequence). Trimming at V came to 1 base and at J to 2 bases, leaving 5 bases not matched to a gene. The CDR3 loop reads CASSQVAGTAYEQYF. CDR3 nucleotides: TGTGCCAGCAGCCAAGTGGCCGGGACAGCCTACGAGCAGTACTTC.

The J gene is TRBJ1-5, the V gene TRBV12-3 or TRBV12-4; the D is unclear. The CDR3 has 14 residues. The V gene lost 3 bases and the J gene lost 6 bases, with 12 bases spanning the gap. The CDR3 DNA follows: TGTGCCAGCAGTTTCGGAGGTCATGGTCAGCCCCAGCATTTT. As protein: CASSFGGHGQPQHF.

This clonotype has a handful of counts. J is TRBJ1-4 and V is TRBV20-1, with D unclear. Germline V gene sequence: CDR1 DFQATT, CDR2 SNEGSKA (reference sequence). Trimming took 5 bases from V and 0 from J, leaving 13 bases between them. The CDR3 extends over 15 amino acids. This CDR3 is CSAHHDGATNEKLFF. The CDR3 DNA reads TGCAGTGCTCACCACGACGGTGCAACTAATGAAAAACTGTTTTTT.